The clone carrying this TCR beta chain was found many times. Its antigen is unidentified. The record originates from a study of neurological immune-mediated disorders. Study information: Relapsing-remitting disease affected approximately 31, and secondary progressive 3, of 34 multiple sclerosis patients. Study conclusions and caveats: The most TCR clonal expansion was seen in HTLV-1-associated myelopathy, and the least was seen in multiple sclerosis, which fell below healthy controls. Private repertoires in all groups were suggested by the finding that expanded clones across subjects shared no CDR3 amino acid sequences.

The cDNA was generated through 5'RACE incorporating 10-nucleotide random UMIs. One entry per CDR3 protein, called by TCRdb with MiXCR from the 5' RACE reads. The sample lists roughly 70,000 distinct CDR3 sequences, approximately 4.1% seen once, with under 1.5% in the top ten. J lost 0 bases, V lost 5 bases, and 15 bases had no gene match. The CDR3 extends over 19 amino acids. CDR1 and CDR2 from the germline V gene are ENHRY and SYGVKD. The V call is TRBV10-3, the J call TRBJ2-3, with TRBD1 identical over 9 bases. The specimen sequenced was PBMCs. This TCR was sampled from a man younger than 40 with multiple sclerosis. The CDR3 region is CAISWRDIRDRASTDTQYF. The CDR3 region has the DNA TGTGCCATCAGTTGGCGTGATATACGGGACAGGGCAAGCACAGATACGCAGTATTTT.